This T cell receptor (beta chain) is drawn from a study of early T cells in non-severe SARS-CoV-2 infection. This clonotype was seen repeatedly, ten times or more. CDR1 is SQVTM and CDR2 is ANQGSEA in the germline V gene. V was trimmed by 7 bases and J by 0 bases, leaving 11 bases between them. This CDR3 region has 13 residues. Unique molecular identifier tags were affixed to discrete cDNA molecules. TCRdb reprocessed the 5' RACE reads via MiXCR and lists one record per CDR3 protein. Of around 55,000 distinct CDR3 sequences in the sample, around 11% were seen once. This clonotype originated in an adult who was a healthcare worker with PCR-confirmed SARS-CoV-2 infection or an uninfected control (not recorded which). The sequenced material came from whole blood. The chain is built from TRBV29-1 and TRBJ2-3; either TRBD1 or TRBD2 may fit D (5 bases each). The CDR3 loop reads CSAAGASTDTQYF. In DNA, the CDR3 is TGCAGCGCCGCCGGGGCAAGCACAGATACGCAGTATTTT.